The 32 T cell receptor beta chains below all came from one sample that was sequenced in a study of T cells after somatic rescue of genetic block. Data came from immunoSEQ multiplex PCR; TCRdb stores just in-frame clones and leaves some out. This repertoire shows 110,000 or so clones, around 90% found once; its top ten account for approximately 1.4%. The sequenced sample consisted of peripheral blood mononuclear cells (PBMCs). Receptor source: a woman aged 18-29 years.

The CDR3 bases are TGTGCCAGTAGTATAGCAGGGGCTGGCTACACCTTC. Its translation is CASSIAGAGYTF. The J gene is TRBJ1-2, the V gene TRBV19, with a weak D call TRBD1 (6 bases). Germline CDR1 LNHDA, CDR2 SQIVND (reference sequence). The CDR3 is 12 amino acids. Trimming pared 1 base from V and 7 bases from J, leaving 7 bases between.

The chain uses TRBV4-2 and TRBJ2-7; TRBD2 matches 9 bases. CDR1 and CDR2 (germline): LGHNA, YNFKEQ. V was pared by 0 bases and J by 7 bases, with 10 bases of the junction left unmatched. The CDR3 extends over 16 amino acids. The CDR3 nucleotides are TGTGCCAGCAGCCAAGAGGCGAGCGGGGGGCCGGGGGAGCAGTACTTC. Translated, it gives CASSQEASGGPGEQYF.

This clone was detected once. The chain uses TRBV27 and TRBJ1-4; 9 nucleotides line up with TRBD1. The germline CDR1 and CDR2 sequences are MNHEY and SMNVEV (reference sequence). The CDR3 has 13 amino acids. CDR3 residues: CATRGQGNEKLFF. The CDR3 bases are TGTGCTACGAGGGGACAGGGTAATGAAAAACTGTTTTTT.

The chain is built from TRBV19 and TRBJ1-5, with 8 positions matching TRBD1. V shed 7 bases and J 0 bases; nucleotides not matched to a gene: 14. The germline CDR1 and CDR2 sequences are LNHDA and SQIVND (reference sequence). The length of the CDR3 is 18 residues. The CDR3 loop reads CASKEGQAELYSNQPQHF. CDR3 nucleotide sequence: TGTGCCAGTAAAGAGGGACAGGCCGAACTCTATAGCAATCAGCCCCAGCATTTT.

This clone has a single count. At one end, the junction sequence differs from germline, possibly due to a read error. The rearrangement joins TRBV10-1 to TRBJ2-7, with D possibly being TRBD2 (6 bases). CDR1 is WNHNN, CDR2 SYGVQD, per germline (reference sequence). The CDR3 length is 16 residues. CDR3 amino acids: CASSQRAGRFSSEEYF. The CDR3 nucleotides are TGCGCCAGCAGCCAGAGGGCAGGGAGGTTTTCCTCCGAGGAGTACTTC.

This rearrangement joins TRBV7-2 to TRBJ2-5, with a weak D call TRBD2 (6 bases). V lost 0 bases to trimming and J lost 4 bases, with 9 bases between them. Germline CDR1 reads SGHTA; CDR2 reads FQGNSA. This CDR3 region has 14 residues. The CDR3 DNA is TGTGCCAGCAGCTTAGCGGGGGGTGCAGAGACCCAGTACTTC. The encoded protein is CASSLAGGAETQYF.

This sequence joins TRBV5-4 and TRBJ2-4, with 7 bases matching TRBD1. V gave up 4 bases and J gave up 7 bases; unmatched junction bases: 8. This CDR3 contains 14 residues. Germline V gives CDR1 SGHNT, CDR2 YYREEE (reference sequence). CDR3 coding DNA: TGTGCCAGCAGCCCAAGGACAGGCGGGAACATTCAGTACTTC. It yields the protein CASSPRTGGNIQYF.

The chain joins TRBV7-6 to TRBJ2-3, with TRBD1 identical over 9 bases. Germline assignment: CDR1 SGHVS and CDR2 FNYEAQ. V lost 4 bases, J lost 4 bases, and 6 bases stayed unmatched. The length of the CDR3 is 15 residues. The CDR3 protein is CASSSPGQGPDTQYF. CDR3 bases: TGTGCCAGCAGCTCACCGGGACAGGGTCCAGATACGCAGTATTTT.

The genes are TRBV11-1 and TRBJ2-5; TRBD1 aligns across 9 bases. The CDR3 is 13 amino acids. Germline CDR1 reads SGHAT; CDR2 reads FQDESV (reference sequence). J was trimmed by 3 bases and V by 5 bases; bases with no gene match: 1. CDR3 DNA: TGTGCCAGCAGCCGGGACAGGGAAGAGACCCAGTACTTC. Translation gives CASSRDREETQYF.

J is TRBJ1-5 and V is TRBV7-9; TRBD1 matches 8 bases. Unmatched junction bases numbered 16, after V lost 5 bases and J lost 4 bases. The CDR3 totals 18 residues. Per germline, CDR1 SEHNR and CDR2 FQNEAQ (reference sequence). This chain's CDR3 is CASSHVEYWQGANQPQHF. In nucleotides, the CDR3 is TGTGCCAGCAGCCATGTGGAGTATTGGCAGGGGGCAAATCAGCCCCAGCATTTT.

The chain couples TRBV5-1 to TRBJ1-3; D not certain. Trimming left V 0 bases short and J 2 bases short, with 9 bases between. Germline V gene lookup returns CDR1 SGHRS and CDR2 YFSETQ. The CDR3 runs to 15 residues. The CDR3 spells CASSLEVGPGNTIYF. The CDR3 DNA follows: TGCGCCAGCAGCTTGGAAGTAGGTCCTGGAAACACCATATATTTT.

CDR3 nucleotides: TGTGCCAGCAGCTTACTGAAGGGTAGTTCACCCCTCCACTTT. Residues: CASSLLKGSSPLHF. V usage is TRBV7-2 and J usage is TRBJ1-6; D not resolved. The CDR3 consists of 14 residues. V was clipped by 2 bases and J by 9 bases, with 11 bases between them. Germline lookup yields CDR1 SGHTA and CDR2 FQGNSA.

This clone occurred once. The CDR3 spells CASSSGNDPTEAFF. The CDR3 region has the DNA TGCGCCAGCAGCTCCGGGAATGATCCCACTGAAGCTTTCTTT. The chain recombines TRBV5-1 with TRBJ1-1; D is ambiguous. Per germline, CDR1 SGHRS and CDR2 YFSETQ. This CDR3 contains 14 residues. V dropped 3 bases and J dropped 4 bases, with 13 bases sitting between them.

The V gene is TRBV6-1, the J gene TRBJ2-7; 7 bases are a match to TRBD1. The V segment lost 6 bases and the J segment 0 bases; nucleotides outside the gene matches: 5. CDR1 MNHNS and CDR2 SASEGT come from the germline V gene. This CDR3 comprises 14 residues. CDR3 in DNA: TGTGCCAGCAGGCCGGGACAGAACTCCTACGAGCAGTACTTC. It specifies CASRPGQNSYEQYF.

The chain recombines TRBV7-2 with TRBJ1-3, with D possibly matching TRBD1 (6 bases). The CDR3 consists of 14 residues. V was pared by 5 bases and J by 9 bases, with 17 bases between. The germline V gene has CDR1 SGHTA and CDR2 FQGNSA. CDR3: CASSPGAGRGTIYF. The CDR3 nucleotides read TGTGCCAGCAGCCCGGGGGCAGGAAGAGGCACCATATATTTT.

In DNA, the CDR3 is TGTGCCAGCAGCCCCAGACGGGTCGGAAACACCATATATTTT. This codes for CASSPRRVGNTIYF. The genes are TRBV5-6 and TRBJ1-3; D is unresolved. Trimming shortened V by 4 bases and J by 4 bases, and 12 bases separated the two germline ends. Looked up from germline, CDR1 is SGHDT and CDR2 is YYEEEE. The CDR3 has 14 residues.

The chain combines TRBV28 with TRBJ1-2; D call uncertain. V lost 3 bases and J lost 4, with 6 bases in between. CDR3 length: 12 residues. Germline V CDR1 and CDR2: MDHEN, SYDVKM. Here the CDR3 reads CASSFGFYGYTF. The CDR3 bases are TGTGCCAGCAGTTTTGGATTCTATGGCTACACCTTC.

This CDR3 is CASSLVASGEYEQFF. The CDR3 nucleotides read TGTGCCAGCAGCTTGGTTGCTAGCGGGGAGTATGAGCAGTTCTTC. V and J are TRBV5-6 and TRBJ2-1, with 9 nucleotides matching TRBD2. Germline assignment: CDR1 SGHDT and CDR2 YYEEEE. V lost 0 bases, J lost 8 bases, and 6 bases stayed unmatched. This CDR3 spans 15 amino acids.

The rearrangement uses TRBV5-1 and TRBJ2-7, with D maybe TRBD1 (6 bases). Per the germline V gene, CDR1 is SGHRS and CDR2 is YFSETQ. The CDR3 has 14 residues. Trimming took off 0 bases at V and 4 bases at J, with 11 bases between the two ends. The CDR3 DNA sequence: TGCGCCAGCAGCTTGGTCGGGACACGGTACGAGCAGTACTTC. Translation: CASSLVGTRYEQYF.

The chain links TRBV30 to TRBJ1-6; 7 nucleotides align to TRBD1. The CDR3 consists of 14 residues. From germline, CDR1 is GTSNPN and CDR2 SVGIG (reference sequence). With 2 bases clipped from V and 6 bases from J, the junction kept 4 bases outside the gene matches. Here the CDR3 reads CAWSPGQFNSPLHF. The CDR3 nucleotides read TGTGCCTGGAGTCCGGGACAGTTTAATTCACCCCTCCACTTT. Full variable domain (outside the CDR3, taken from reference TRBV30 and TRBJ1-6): SQTIHQWPATLVQPVGSPLSLECTVEGTSNPNLYWYRQAAGRGLQLLFYSVGIGQISSEVPQNLSASRPQDRQFILSSKKLLLSDSGFYLCAWSPGQFNSPLHFGNGTRLTVT.

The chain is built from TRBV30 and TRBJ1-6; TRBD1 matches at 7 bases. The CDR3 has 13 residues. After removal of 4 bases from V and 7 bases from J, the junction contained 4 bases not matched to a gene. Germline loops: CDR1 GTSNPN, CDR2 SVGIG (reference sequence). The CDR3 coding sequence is TGTGCCTGGAAGAGGGGGCGAAATTCACCCCTCCACTTT. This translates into CAWKRGRNSPLHF.

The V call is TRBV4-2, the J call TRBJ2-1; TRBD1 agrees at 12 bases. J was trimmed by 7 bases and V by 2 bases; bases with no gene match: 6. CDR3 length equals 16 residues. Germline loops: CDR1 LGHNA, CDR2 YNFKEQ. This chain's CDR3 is CASSQPLGQGANEQFF. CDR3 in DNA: TGTGCCAGCAGCCAACCCCTGGGACAGGGGGCTAATGAGCAGTTCTTC.

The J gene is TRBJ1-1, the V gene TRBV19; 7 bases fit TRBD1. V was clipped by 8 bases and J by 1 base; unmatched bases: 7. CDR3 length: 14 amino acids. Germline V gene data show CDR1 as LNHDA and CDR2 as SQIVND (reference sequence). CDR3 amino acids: CASGRTGANTEAFF. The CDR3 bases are TGTGCCAGTGGAAGAACAGGGGCGAACACTGAAGCTTTCTTT.

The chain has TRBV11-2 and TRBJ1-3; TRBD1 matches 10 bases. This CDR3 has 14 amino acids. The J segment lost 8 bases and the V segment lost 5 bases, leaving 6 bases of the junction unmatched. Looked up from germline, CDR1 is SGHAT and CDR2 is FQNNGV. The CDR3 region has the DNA TGTGCCAGCAGCCCTGGGACAGGGGTAGACACCATATATTTT. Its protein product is CASSPGTGVDTIYF.

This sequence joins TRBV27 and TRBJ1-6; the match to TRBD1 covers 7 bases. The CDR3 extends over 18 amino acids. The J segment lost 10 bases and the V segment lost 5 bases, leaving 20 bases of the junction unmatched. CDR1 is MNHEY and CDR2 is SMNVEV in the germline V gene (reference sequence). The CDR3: CASSLPHPRKGAASPLHF. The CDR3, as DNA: TGTGCCAGCAGTCTCCCGCACCCCCGCAAGGGGGCAGCGTCACCCCTCCACTTT.

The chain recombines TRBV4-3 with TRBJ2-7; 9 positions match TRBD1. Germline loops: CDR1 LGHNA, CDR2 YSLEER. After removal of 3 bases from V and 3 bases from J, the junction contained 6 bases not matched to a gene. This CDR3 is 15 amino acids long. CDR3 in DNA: TGCGCCAGCAGCCAGGGACCGGGACAGGGCTACGAGCAGTACTTC. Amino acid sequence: CASSQGPGQGYEQYF.

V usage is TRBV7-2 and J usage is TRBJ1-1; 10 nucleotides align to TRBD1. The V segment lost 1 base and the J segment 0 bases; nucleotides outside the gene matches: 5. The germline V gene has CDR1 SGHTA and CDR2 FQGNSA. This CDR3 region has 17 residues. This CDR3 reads CASSLEGQGSLNTEAFF. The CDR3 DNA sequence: TGTGCCAGCAGCTTAGAGGGACAGGGGAGTCTGAACACTGAAGCTTTCTTT.

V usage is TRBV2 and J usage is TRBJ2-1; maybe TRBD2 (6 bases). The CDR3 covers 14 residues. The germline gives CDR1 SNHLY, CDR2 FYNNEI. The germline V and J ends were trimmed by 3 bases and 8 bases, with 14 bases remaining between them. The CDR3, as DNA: TGTGCCAGCAGTGACGGGGGAATGTGGGATGAGCAGTTCTTC. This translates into CASSDGGMWDEQFF.

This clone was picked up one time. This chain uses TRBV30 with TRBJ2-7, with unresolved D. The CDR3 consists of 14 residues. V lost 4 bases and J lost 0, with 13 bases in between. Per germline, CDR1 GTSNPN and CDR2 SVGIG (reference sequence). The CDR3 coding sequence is TGTGCCTGGAAGACCCAGGAGAGCTCCTACGAGCAGTACTTC. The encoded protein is CAWKTQESSYEQYF.

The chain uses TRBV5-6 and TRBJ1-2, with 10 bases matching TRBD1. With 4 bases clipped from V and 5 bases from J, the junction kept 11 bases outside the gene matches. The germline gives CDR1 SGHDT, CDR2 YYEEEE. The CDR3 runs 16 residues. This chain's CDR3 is CASSPRTGGLVYGYTF. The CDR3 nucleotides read TGTGCCAGCAGCCCGCGGACAGGGGGTCTAGTTTATGGCTACACCTTC. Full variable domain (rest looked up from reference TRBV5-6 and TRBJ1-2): DAGVTQSPTHLIKTRGQQVTLRCSPKSGHDTVSWYQQALGQGPQFIFQYYEEEERQRGNFPDRFSGHQFPNYSSELNVNALLLGDSALYLCASSPRTGGLVYGYTFGSGTRLTVV.

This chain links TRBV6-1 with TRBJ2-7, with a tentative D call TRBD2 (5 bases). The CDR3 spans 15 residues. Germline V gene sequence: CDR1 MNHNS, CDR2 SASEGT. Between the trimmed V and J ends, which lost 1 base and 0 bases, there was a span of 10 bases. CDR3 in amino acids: CASSEVEGHSYEQYF. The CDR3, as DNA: TGTGCCAGCAGTGAAGTAGAGGGCCACTCCTACGAGCAGTACTTC.

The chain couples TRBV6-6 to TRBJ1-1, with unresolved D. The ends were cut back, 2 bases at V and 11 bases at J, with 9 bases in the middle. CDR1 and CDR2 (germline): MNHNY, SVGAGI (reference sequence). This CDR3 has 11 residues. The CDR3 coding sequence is TGTGCCAGCAGTTACAGGTCTAGGGCTTTCTTT. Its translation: CASSYRSRAFF.